Below, 13 T cell receptor beta chains from the same sample are listed, as sequenced in a study of blood T cell repertoires in COVID-19. The protocol was immunoSEQ multiplex PCR, while the TCRdb copy is restricted to in-frame clones and leaves out a portion. The sample lists about 100,000 clones, about nine tenths seen once, with around 5.1% in the top ten. Sequenced input: peripheral blood. Receptors were obtained from a man aged 50 or older with acute or convalescent COVID-19.

The genes are TRBV5-6 and TRBJ2-1, with TRBD2 as a possible D gene (6 bases). Germline CDR1 and CDR2: SGHDT and YYEEEE. Trimming left V 2 bases short and J 5 bases short, with 14 bases between. The CDR3 has 15 residues. The CDR3 protein is CASSFVGRTDNEQFF. The CDR3 bases are TGTGCCAGCAGCTTCGTCGGGAGAACCGACAATGAGCAGTTCTTC.

The J gene is TRBJ2-1, the V gene TRBV3-1 (or the pseudogene TRBV3-2); tentative D call: TRBD2 (5 bases). Trimming pared 4 bases from V and 0 bases from J, leaving 10 bases between. Per the germline V gene, CDR1 is LGHDT and CDR2 is YNNKEL (reference sequence). The CDR3 has 15 residues. The CDR3 bases are TGTGCCAGCAGCCCTGGACTCCTCTCCTACAATGAGCAGTTCTTC. This sequence encodes CASSPGLLSYNEQFF.

The chain employs TRBV6-5 and TRBJ2-7; TRBD2 agrees at 10 bases. The CDR3 is made up of 14 amino acids. After removal of 6 bases from V and 6 bases from J, the junction contained 8 bases not matched to a gene. In germline, CDR1 is MNHEY, CDR2 SVGAGI. The CDR3 protein is CASRAPSGSSEQYF. CDR3 bases: TGTGCCAGCAGGGCCCCTAGCGGGAGCTCCGAGCAGTACTTC.

The V call is TRBV20-1, the J call TRBJ1-2, with a weak D call TRBD1 (5 bases). Trimming took 3 bases from V and 6 from J, leaving 29 bases between them. Germline CDR1 is DFQATT and CDR2 is SNEGSKA (reference sequence). This CDR3 region has 18 residues. The CDR3 DNA reads as TGCAGTGCTAGTAAGCCCGGACACTTAACCAACCGCGGAGATGGCTACACCTTC. It encodes CSASKPGHLTNRGDGYTF.

This rearrangement joins TRBV6-6 to TRBJ2-1; 11 bases map to TRBD2. The CDR3 covers 15 residues. CDR1 and CDR2 (germline): MNHNY, SVGAGI (reference sequence). Trimming cost V 4 bases and J 7 bases; bases outside gene matches: 6. CDR3 protein: CASSSLAGGLNEQFF. CDR3 nucleotides: TGTGCCAGCAGTTCTTTAGCGGGAGGGCTGAATGAGCAGTTCTTC.

The V and J genes are TRBV7-2 and TRBJ2-1; 8 bases are a match to TRBD2. V shed 4 bases and J 5 bases; nucleotides not matched to a gene: 7. The CDR3 runs 15 residues. Germline V gives CDR1 SGHTA, CDR2 FQGNSA. CDR3 sequence reads: CASSSSGLGNNEQFF. CDR3 sequence (DNA): TGTGCCAGCAGCTCTAGCGGGCTAGGGAACAATGAGCAGTTCTTC.

This chain links TRBV2 with TRBJ2-3; TRBD2 matches at 13 bases. The CDR3 extends over 15 amino acids. With 6 bases clipped from V and 3 bases from J, the junction kept 3 bases outside the gene matches. Looked up from germline, CDR1 is SNHLY and CDR2 is FYNNEI. The CDR3 spells CASSRLAGGTDTQYF. Written as DNA, the CDR3 is TGTGCCAGCAGCAGACTAGCGGGAGGAACAGATACGCAGTATTTT. Filled out from reference TRBV2 and TRBJ2-3, the complete variable domain reads EPEVTQTPSHQVTQMGQEVILRCVPISNHLYFYWYRQILGQKVEFLVSFYNNEISEKSEIFDDQFSVERPDGSNFTLKIRSTKLEDSAMYFCASSRLAGGTDTQYFGPGTRLTVL.

Written as DNA, the CDR3 is TGTGCCAGCAGCTTGGGACAGGGACTATTCGATGAGCAGTTCTTC. This codes for CASSLGQGLFDEQFF. V and J are TRBV13 and TRBJ2-1; 9 nucleotides align to TRBD1. Germline CDR1 reads PRHDT; CDR2 reads FYEKMQ (reference sequence). V shed 3 bases, J shed 8 bases, and the junction held 8 bases outside the gene matches. The length of the CDR3 is 15 residues.

This rearrangement joins TRBV4-1 to TRBJ2-1; no definite D call. This CDR3 comprises 14 residues. Germline CDR1 and CDR2: MGHRA and YSYEKL. Trimming cost V 0 bases and J 5 bases, with 8 bases left between them. CDR3 coding DNA: TGCGCCAGCAGCCAAGATCCAACGGACAATGAGCAGTTCTTC. Its translation is CASSQDPTDNEQFF.

The V and J genes are TRBV2 and TRBJ2-1; 11 positions match TRBD2. CDR1 is SNHLY and CDR2 is FYNNEI in the germline V gene. V lost 5 bases and J lost 0; bases outside the gene matches: 3. This CDR3 is built from 16 residues. The CDR3 coding sequence is TGTGCCAGCAGTCCCCTAGCGGGGGGCTCCTACAATGAGCAGTTCTTC. Translation gives CASSPLAGGSYNEQFF.

In its sample, this clone was seen once. V usage is TRBV5-8 and J usage is TRBJ1-2; 7 nucleotides line up with TRBD1. In germline, CDR1 is SGHTS, CDR2 YDEGEE. The CDR3 totals 15 residues. Germline trimming cut 3 bases from V and 4 bases from J; bases unmatched to any gene: 9. CDR3 in DNA: TGTGCCAGCAGCTCCCCCCGGACAGGAAGCTATGGCTACACCTTC. Protein product: CASSSPRTGSYGYTF. Using reference TRBV5-8 and TRBJ1-2 for the parts outside the CDR3, the full variable domain is EAGVTQSPTHLIKTRGQQATLRCSPISGHTSVYWYQQALGLGLQFLLWYDEGEERNRGNFPPRFSGRQFPNYSSELNVNALELEDSALYLCASSSPRTGSYGYTFGSGTRLTVV.

V gene TRBV7-9 combines with J gene TRBJ1-2, with 10 bases lining up with TRBD1. Trimming removed 4 bases from V and 4 bases from J; junction bases left unmatched: 6. The germline CDR1 and CDR2 sequences are SEHNR and FQNEAQ (reference sequence). This CDR3 is 15 amino acids long. CDR3 sequence: CASSSPGQGTYGYTF. The CDR3 DNA is TGTGCCAGCAGCTCCCCGGGACAGGGGACCTATGGCTACACCTTC.

The V call is TRBV5-1, the J call TRBJ1-6; TRBD1 agrees at 10 bases. Germline V gene lookup returns CDR1 SGHRS and CDR2 YFSETQ. CDR3 length: 15 residues. With V trimmed by 4 bases and J by 8 bases, 6 bases remained unmatched. CDR3 nucleotides: TGCGCCAGCAGCACCACCGGGACAGGGGATTCACCCCTCCACTTT. Its protein product is CASSTTGTGDSPLHF.